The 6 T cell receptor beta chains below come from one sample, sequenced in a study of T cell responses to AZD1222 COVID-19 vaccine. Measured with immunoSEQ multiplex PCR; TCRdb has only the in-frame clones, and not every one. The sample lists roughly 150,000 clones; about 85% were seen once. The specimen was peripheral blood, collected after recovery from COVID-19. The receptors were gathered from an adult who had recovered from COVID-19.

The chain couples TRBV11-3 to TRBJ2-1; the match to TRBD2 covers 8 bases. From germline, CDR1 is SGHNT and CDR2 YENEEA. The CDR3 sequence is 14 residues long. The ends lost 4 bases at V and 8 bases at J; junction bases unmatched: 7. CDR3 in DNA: TGTGCCAGCAGCTCCCGGGGGGGCCTCGATGAGCAGTTCTTC. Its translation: CASSSRGGLDEQFF.

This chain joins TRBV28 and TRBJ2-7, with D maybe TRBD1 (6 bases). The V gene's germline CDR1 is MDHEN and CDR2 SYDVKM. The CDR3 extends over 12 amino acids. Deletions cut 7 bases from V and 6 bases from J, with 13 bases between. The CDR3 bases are TGTGCCAGCACCCTTCCGACAGGCGAGCAGTACTTC. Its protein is CASTLPTGEQYF. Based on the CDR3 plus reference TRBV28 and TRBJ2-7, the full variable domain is DVKVTQSSRYLVKRTGEKVFLECVQDMDHENMFWYRQDPGLGLRLIYFSYDVKMKEKGDIPEGYSVSREKKERFSLILESASTNQTSMYLCASTLPTGEQYFGPGTRLTVT.

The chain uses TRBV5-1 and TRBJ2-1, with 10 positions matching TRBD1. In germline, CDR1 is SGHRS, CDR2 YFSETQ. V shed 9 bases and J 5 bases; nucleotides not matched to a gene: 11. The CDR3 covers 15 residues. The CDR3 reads CATTPTGGFDNEQFF. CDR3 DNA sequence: TGCGCCACCACCCCGACAGGGGGCTTCGACAATGAGCAGTTCTTC.

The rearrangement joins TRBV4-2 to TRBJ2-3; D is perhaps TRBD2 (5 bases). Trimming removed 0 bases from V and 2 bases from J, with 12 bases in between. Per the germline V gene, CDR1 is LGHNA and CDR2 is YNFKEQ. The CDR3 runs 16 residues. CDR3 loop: CASSQEGAAFTDTQYF. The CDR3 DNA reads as TGTGCCAGCAGCCAAGAAGGAGCGGCGTTCACAGATACGCAGTATTTT.

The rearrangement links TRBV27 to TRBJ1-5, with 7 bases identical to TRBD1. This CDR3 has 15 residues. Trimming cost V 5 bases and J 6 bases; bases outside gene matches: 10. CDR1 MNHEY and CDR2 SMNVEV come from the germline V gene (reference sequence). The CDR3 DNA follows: TGTGCCAGCAGTCCCTTGGGAGGGGGCGGTCAGCCCCAGCATTTT. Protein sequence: CASSPLGGGGQPQHF.

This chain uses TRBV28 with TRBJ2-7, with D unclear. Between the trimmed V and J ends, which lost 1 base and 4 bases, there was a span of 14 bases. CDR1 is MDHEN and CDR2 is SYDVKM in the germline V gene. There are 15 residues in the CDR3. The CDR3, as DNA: TGTGCCAGCAGTTTATTGGGCAGCCTGGGGTACGAGCAGTACTTC. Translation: CASSLLGSLGYEQYF.